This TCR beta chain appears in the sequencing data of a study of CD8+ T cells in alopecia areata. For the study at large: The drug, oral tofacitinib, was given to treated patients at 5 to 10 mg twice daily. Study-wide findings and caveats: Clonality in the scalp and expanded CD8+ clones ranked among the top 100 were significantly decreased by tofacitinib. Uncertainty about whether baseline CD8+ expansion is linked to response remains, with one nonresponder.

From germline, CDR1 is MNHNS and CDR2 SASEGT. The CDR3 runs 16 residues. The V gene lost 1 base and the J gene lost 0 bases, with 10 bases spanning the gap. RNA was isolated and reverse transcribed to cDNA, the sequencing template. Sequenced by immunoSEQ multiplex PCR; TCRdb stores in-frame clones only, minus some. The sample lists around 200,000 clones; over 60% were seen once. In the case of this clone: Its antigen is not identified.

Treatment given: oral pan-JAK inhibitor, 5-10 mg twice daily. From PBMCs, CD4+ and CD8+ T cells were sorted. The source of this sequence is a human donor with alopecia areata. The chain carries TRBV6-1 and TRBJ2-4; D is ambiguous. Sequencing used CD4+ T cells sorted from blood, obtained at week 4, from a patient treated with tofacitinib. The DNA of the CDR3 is TGTGCCAGCAGTGAAGAAATGGTCATAGCCAAAAACATTCAGTACTTC. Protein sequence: CASSEEMVIAKNIQYF.